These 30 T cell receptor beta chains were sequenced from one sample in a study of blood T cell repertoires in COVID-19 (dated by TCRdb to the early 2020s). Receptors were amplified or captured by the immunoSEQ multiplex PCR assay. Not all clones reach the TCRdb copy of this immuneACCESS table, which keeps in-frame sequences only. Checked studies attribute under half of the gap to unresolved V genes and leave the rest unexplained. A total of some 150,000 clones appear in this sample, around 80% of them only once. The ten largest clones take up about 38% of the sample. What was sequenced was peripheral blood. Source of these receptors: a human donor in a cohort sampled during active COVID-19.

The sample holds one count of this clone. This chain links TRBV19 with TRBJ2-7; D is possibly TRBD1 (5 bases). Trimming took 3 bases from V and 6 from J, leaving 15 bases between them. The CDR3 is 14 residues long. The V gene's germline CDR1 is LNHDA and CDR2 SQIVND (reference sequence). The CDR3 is CASSIRQGIVEQYF. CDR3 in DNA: TGTGCCAGTAGTATCAGGCAGGGCATTGTCGAGCAGTACTTC.

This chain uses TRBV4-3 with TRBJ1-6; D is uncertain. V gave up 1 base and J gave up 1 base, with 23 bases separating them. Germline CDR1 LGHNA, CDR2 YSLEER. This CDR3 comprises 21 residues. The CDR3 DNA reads TGCGCCAGCAGCCAAGCCCCCCACGGAATGCAGGTTTGGTCCTATAATTCACCCCTCCACTTT. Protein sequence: CASSQAPHGMQVWSYNSPLHF.

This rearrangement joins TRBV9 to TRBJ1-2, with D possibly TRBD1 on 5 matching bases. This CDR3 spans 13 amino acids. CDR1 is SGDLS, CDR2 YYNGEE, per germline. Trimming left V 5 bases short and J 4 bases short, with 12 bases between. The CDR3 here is CASSEGGGYGYTF. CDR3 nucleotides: TGTGCCAGCAGTGAGGGCGGGGGCTATGGCTACACCTTC.

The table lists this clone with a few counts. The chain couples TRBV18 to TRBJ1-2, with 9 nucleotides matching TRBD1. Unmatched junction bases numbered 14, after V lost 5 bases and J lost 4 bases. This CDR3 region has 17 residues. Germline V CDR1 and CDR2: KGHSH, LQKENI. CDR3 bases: TGTGCCAGCTCATCCTCCGGGACAGGGACAGGGAGCTATGGCTACACCTTC. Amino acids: CASSSSGTGTGSYGYTF.

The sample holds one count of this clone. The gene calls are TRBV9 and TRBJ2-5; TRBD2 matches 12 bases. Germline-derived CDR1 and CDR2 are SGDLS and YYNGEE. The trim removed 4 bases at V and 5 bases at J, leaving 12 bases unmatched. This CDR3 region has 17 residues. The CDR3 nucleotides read TGTGCCAGCAGCCTCACTCCTCTAGCGGGGGGGCGTGAGACCCAGTACTTC. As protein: CASSLTPLAGGRETQYF. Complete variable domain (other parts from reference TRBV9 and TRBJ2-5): DSGVTQTPKHLITATGQRVTLRCSPRSGDLSVYWYQQSLDQGLQFLIQYYNGEERAKGNILERFSAQQFPDLHSELNLSSLELGDSALYFCASSLTPLAGGRETQYFGPGTRLLVL.

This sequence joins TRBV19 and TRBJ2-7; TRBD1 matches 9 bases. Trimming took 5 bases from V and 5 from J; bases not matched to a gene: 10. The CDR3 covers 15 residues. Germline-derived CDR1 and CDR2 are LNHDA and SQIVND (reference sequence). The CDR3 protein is CASSAPGQGLNEQYF. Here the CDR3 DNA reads TGTGCCAGTAGTGCCCCGGGACAGGGTCTGAACGAGCAGTACTTC.

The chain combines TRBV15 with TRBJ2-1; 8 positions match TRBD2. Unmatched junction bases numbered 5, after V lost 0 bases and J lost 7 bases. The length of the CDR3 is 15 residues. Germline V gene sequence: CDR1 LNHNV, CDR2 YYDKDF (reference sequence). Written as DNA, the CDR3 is TGTGCCACCAGCAGAGATCAGCGGGGGTTTAATGAGCAGTTCTTC. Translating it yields CATSRDQRGFNEQFF.

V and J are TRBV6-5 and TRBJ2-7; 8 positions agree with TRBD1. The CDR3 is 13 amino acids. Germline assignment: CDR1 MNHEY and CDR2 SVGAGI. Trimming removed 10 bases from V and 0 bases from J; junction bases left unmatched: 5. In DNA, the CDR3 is TGTGCCATATCAGGGGGCCCCTCCTACGAGCAGTACTTC. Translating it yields CAISGGPSYEQYF.

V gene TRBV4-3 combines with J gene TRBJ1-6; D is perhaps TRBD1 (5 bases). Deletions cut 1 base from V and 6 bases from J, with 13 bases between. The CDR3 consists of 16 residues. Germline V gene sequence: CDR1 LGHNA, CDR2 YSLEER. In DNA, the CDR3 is TGCGCCAGCAGCCAAGGGCCGAGGGGAGGTAATTCACCCCTCCACTTT. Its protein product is CASSQGPRGGNSPLHF.

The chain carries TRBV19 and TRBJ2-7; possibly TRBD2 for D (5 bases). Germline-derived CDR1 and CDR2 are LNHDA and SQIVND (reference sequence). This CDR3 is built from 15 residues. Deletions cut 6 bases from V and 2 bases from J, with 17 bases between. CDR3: CASSTRGQATYEQYF. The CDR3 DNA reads TGTGCCAGTAGCACAAGAGGGCAGGCTACCTACGAGCAGTACTTC.

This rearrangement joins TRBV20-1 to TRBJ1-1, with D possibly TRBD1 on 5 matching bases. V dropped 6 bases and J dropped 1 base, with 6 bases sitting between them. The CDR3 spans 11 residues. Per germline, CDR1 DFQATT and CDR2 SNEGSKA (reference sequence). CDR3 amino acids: CSAGGNTEAFF. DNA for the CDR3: TGCAGTGCCGGGGGGAACACTGAAGCTTTCTTT.

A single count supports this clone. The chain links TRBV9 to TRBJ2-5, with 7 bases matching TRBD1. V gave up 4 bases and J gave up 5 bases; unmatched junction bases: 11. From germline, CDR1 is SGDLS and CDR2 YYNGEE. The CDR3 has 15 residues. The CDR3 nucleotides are TGTGCCAGCAGCACCCCCGGGACAGCCCGGGAGACCCAGTACTTC. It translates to CASSTPGTARETQYF.

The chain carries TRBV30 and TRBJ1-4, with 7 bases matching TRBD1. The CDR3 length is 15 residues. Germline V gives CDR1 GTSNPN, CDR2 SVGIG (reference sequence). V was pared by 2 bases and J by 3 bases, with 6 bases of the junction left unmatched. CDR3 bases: TGTGCCTGGAGTATACAGGGGCGTCCTAATGAAAAACTGTTTTTT. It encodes CAWSIQGRPNEKLFF.

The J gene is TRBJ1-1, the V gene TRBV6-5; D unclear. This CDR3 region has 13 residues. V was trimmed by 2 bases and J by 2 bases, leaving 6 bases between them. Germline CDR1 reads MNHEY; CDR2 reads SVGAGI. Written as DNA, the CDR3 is TGTGCCAGCAGTTACGCGGGAAACACTGAAGCTTTCTTT. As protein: CASSYAGNTEAFF.

The CDR3 loop is CASSYSEANTGELFF. The CDR3, as DNA: TGTGCCAGCAGTTACTCTGAGGCCAACACCGGGGAGCTGTTTTTT. The V call is TRBV6-2 or TRBV6-3, the J call TRBJ2-2; D is uncertain. The V and J ends lost 0 bases and 2 bases respectively, with 7 bases between them. The CDR3 is 15 residues long. Germline CDR1 MNHEY, CDR2 SVGEGT.

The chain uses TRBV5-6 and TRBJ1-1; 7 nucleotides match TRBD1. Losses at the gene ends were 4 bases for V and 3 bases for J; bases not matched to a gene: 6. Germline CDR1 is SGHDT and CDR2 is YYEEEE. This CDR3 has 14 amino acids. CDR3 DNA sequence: TGTGCCAGCAGCCATCCAGACAGGGACACTGAAGCTTTCTTT. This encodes CASSHPDRDTEAFF.

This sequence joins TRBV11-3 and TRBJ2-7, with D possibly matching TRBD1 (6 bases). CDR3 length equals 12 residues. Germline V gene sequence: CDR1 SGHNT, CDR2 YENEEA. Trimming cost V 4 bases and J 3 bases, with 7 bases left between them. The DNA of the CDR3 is TGTGCCAGCAGCTCACAGGGCTACGAGCAGTACTTC. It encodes CASSSQGYEQYF. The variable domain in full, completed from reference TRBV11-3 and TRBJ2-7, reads EAGVVQSPRYKIIEKKQPVAFWCNPISGHNTLYWYLQNLGQGPELLIRYENEEAVDDSQLPKDRFSAERLKGVDSTLKIQPAELGDSAVYLCASSSQGYEQYFGPGTRLTVT.

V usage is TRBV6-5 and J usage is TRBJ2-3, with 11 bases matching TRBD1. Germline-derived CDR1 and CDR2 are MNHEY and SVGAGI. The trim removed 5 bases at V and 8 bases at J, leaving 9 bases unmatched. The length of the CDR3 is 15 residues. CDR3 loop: CASSPGTGGLGTQYF. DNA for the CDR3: TGTGCCAGCAGTCCCGGGACAGGGGGGCTGGGTACGCAGTATTTT.

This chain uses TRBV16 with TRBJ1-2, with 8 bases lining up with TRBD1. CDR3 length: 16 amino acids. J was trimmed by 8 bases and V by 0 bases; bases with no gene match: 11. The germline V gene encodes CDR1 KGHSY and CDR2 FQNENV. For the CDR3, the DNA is TGTGCCAGCAGCCAATCGATTGTAGGCAGGGGGCACGGCTACACCTTC. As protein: CASSQSIVGRGHGYTF.

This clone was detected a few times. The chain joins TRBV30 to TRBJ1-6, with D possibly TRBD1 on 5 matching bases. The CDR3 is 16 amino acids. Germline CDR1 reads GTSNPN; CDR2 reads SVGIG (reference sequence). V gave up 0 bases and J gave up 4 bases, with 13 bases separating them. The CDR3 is CAWSVGGTGYNSPLHF. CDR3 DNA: TGTGCCTGGAGTGTAGGAGGGACGGGTTATAATTCACCCCTCCACTTT.

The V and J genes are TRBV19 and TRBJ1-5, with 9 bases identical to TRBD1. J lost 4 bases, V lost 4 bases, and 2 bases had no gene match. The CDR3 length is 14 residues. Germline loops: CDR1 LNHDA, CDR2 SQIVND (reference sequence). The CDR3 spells CASSRDRANQPQHF. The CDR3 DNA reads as TGTGCCAGTAGTAGGGACAGGGCAAATCAGCCCCAGCATTTT.

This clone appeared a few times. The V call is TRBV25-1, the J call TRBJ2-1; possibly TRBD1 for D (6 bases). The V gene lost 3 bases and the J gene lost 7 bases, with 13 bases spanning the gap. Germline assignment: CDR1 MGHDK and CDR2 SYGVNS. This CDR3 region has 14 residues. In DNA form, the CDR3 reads TGTGCCAGCAGTGACTACAGGGTTCGGAATGAGCAGTTCTTC. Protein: CASSDYRVRNEQFF.

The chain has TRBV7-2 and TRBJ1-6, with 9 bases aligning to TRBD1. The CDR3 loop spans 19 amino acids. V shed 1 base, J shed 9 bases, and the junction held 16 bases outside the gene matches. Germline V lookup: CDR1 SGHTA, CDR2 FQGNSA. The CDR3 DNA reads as TGTGCCAGCAGCTTAGTAACACTCCGGGACAGGGATCCTGGTTCACCCCTCCACTTT. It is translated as CASSLVTLRDRDPGSPLHF.

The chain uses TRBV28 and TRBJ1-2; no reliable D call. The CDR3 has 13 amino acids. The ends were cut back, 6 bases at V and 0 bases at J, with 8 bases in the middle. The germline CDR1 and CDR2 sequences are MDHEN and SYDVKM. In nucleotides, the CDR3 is TGTGCCAGCAGCCCCCGCGCTAACTATGGCTACACCTTC. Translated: CASSPRANYGYTF.

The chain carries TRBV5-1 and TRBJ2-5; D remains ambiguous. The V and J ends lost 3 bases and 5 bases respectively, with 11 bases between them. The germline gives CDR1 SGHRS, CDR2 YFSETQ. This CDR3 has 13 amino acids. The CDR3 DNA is TGCGCCAGCAGCTCGGGTCCTGGGGAGACCCAGTACTTC. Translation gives CASSSGPGETQYF.

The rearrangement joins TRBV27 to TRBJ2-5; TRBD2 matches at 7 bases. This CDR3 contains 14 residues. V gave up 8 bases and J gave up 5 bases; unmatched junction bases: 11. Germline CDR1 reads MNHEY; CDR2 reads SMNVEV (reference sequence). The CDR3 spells CASRIRAGRETQYF. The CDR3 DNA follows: TGTGCCAGCCGTATCCGAGCGGGGAGGGAGACCCAGTACTTC.

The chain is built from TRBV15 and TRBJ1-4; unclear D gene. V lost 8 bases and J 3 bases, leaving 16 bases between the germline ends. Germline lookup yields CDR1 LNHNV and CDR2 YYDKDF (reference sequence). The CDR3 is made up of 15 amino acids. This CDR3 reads CATGNRARANEKLFF. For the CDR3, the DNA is TGTGCCACCGGTAACCGCGCGAGGGCTAATGAAAAACTGTTTTTT.

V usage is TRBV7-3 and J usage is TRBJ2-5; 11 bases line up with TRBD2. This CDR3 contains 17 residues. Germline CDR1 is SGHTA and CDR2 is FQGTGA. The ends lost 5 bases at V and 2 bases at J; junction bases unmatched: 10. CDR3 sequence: CASSLSGGAEGQETQYF. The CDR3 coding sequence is TGTGCCAGCAGCCTTAGCGGGGGGGCCGAGGGGCAAGAGACCCAGTACTTC.

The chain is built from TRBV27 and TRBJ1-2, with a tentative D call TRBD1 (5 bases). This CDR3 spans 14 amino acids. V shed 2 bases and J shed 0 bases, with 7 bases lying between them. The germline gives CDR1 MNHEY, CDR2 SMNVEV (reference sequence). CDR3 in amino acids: CASSLRRANYGYTF. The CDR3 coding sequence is TGTGCCAGCAGTTTACGCAGGGCTAACTATGGCTACACCTTC.

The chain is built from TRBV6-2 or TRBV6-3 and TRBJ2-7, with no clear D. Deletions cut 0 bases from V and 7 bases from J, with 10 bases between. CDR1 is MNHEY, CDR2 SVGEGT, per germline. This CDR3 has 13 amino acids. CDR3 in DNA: TGTGCCAGCAGTTACTCGACGTTGACAGAGCAGTACTTC. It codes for CASSYSTLTEQYF.